The clone carrying this T cell receptor (beta chain) was recorded only once. Its specificity is unknown. PCR employed 60 Vbeta and 13 Jbeta primers. This table comes from immunoSEQ multiplex PCR, and its TCRdb copy is limited to in-frame clones, with some not included. The table has about 130,000 clones, over 60% seen once. Trimming pared 4 bases from V and 7 bases from J, leaving 14 bases between. Germline V gene data show CDR1 as GTSNPN and CDR2 as SVGIG (reference sequence). This CDR3 region has 14 residues. The data were taken from a study of cytomegalovirus exposure and HLA in healthy donors. Points from the study as a whole: Most TCR beta V segments were productive about 90% or about 30% of the time in an earlier analysis. A later analysis, which compared TCR beta chains of equal frequency, found the HLA-associated ones more clonally expanded. A later analysis reportedly found fewer N-insertions in an Asian-associated ancestry cluster than the approximately 700-donor mean. Sequencing depth across donors, presence/absence analyses assumed, was roughly uniform.

The chain is built from TRBV30 and TRBJ1-6, with a weak D call TRBD1 (6 bases). The sequence was obtained from a female donor in good health and CMV-seronegative. The sequencing sample was made of PBMCs. The CDR3 bases are TGTGCCTGGAAAACCGGGACACAAAATTCACCCCTCCACTTT. It yields the protein CAWKTGTQNSPLHF.